This TCR beta chain was sequenced during a study of control samples from healthy donors and cancer patients. This clone was seen only a few times. Here immunoSEQ multiplex PCR was the method, and the copy in TCRdb shows in-frame clones only, minus some. This sample has roughly 130,000 clones, with about 93% found just once. The sequencing sample was made of blood. The TCR originated in a man between 18 and 35 years old in good health.

The CDR3 coding sequence is TGTGCCAGCAGTTACTCGGACAGCTGGATCTACTCCCAGCATTTT. This codes for CASSYSDSWIYSQHF. The V and J genes are TRBV6-2 or TRBV6-3 and TRBJ1-5; TRBD1 might be the D (6 bases). Germline values: CDR1 MNHEY, CDR2 SVGEGT. Trimming removed 0 bases from V and 11 bases from J, with 17 bases in between. This CDR3 spans 15 amino acids.